This TCR beta chain was identified during a study of blood T cell repertoires in COVID-19. TCRdb keeps only in-frame clones here, not all; method: immunoSEQ multiplex PCR. The table records about 130,000 clones, approximately 89% of them present only once. Germline assignment: CDR1 LNHDA and CDR2 SQIVND (reference sequence). The ends lost 4 bases at V and 4 bases at J; junction bases unmatched: 5. The CDR3 is 14 residues long. V gene TRBV19 combines with J gene TRBJ2-5, with TRBD1 matching over 8 bases. The clonotype originates from a woman of 80 years or more with COVID-19, enrolled during active disease. The sequenced sample consisted of peripheral blood. The CDR3 here is CASSTITGGETQYF. In nucleotides, the CDR3 is TGTGCCAGTAGTACTATTACAGGGGGAGAGACCCAGTACTTC.